This T cell receptor beta chain was sequenced during a study of cytomegalovirus exposure and HLA in healthy donors. Both 60 Vbeta primers and 13 Jbeta primers went into the PCR. Profiled with immunoSEQ multiplex PCR; TCRdb holds only in-frame clones, not every one. This specimen shows under 200,000 clones; the ten leading clones hold about 2%. Findings and caveats of the study: It was 150 to 200 TCR beta chains that were listed as cytomegalovirus-associated.

As to this clone: Its target is not known.

The CDR3 runs to 13 residues. Germline loops: CDR1 SGHNT, CDR2 YYREEE (reference sequence). The V end was cut by 4 bases, the J end by 4 bases, with 9 bases between. The sequenced material came from PBMCs. This clonotype was sampled from a young man in good health and CMV-seronegative. The V call is TRBV5-4, the J call TRBJ1-5, with D perhaps TRBD1 (6 bases). The CDR3 DNA reads as TGTGCCAGCAGCACCGACAGGAATCAGCCCCAGCATTTT. Its protein is CASSTDRNQPQHF.